This T cell receptor (beta chain) was found in a study of Ad26.COV2.S vaccination and SARS-CoV-2 variants. The overall study: Donor participated within the Ad26.COV2.S arm of the COV1001 trial. Ad26.COV2.S shots went into the muscle once or twice, 56 days apart.

Treatment denoted: 15 to 20 received Ad26.COV2.S at low or high dose, single or two shots; 5 received placebo; per-sample allocation not given. Sampling was performed 63 days after the first vaccine or placebo injection. Ad26.COV2.S expressed prefusion-stabilized spike from the original Wuhan strain. The study's findings and limits: Analyses that measured TCR breadth and depth may have underestimated total T cell responses.

The protocol was immunoSEQ multiplex PCR, while the TCRdb copy is restricted to in-frame clones and leaves out a portion. The table has about 420,000 clones, 70% to 90% seen once; the top ten hold about 3.5%. Looked up from germline, CDR1 is SQVTM and CDR2 is ANQGSEA. This CDR3 region has 13 residues. The V gene lost 2 bases and the J gene lost 3 bases, with 11 bases spanning the gap. With respect to this clone: Its target is not known.

The receptor was isolated from a person aged 18-60 years who received the Ad26.COV2.S COVID-19 vaccine or a placebo. V and J are TRBV29-1 and TRBJ2-7; D assignment may be TRBD1 or TRBD2 (5 bases each). The sequenced sample was peripheral blood, obtained in a trial of Ad26.COV2.S vaccine versus placebo. CDR3 nucleotide sequence: TGCAGCGTTGAAAGGGACGGGAACTACGAGCAGTACTTC. It yields the protein CSVERDGNYEQYF.